This T cell receptor beta chain was sequenced for a study of blood T cell repertoires in COVID-19. Study-wide background: The United States, Italy and Spain were the sources of the acute and convalescent COVID-19 samples. Sources were T cells, B-cell-depleted T cells, or PBMCs; the material itself was cDNA or gDNA.

This clone showed up just once. V was clipped by 3 bases and J by 4 bases; unmatched bases: 4. This CDR3 spans 15 amino acids. Germline V gene sequence: CDR1 SGHAT, CDR2 FQDESV (reference sequence). As originally analysed: Amplification of reference gene primers provided the estimated nucleated cell counts. The protocol was immunoSEQ multiplex PCR, while the TCRdb copy is restricted to in-frame clones and leaves out a portion. The V and J calls and the clone size are those of that table, but D and trimming were determined from the DNA. This table has hundreds of thousands of clones, 87% appearing once.

The chain carries TRBV11-1 and TRBJ2-2, with 8 bases aligning to TRBD1. Sequenced: peripheral blood. The TCR originated in a man aged 60 to 75 who had recovered from COVID-19. The CDR3, as DNA: TGTGCCAGCAGCTTGGAGGACAGGGTCACCGGGGAGCTGTTTTTT. It is translated as CASSLEDRVTGELFF.